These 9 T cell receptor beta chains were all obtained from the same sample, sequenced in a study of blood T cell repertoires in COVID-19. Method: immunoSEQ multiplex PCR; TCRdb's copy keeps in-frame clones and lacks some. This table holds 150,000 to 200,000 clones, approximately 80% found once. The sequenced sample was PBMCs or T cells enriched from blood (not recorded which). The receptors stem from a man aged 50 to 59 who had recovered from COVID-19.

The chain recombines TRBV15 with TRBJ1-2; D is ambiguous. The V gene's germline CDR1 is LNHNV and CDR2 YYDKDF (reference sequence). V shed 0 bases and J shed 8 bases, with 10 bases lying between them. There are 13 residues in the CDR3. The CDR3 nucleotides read TGTGCCACCAGCAGAGATCAAACGGGAGGCTACACCTTC. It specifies CATSRDQTGGYTF.

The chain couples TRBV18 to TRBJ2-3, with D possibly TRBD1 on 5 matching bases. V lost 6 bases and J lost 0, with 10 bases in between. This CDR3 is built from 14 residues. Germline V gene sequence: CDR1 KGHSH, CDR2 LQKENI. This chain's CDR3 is CASSVTASTDTQYF. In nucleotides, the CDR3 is TGTGCCAGCTCGGTGACAGCTAGCACAGATACGCAGTATTTT.

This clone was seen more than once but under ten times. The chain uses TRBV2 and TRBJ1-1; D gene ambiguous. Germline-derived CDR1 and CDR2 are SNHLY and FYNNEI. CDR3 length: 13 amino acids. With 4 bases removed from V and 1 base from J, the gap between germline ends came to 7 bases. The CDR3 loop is CASSGTRNTEAFF. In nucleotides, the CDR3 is TGTGCCAGCAGTGGTACAAGGAACACTGAAGCTTTCTTT.

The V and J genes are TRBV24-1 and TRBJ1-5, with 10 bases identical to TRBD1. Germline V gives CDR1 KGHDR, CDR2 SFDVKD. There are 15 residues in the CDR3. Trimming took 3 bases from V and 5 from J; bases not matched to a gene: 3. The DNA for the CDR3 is TGTGCCACCAGTGATCCAGGGACAGGGGATCAGCCCCAGCATTTT. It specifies CATSDPGTGDQPQHF.

CDR3 coding DNA: TGTGCCACCAGCGGACAGGGTACAGAGACCCAGTACTTC. Protein: CATSGQGTETQYF. J is TRBJ2-5 and V is TRBV15, with 8 bases identical to TRBD1. This CDR3 is 13 amino acids long. The V and J ends lost 5 bases and 4 bases, in that order; junction bases with no gene match: 3. The germline V gene encodes CDR1 LNHNV and CDR2 YYDKDF (reference sequence).

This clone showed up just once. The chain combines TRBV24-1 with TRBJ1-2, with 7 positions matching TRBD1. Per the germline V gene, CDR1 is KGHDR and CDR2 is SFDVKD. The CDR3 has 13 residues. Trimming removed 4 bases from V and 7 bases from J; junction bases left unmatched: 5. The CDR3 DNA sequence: TGTGCCACCAGTGACCCAAACAGGGGTGGCTACACCTTC. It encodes CATSDPNRGGYTF.

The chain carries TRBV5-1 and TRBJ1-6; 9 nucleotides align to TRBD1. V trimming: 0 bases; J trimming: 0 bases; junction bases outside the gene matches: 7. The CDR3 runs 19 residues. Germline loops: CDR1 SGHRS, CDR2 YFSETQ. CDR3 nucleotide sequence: TGCGCCAGCAGCTTGGGGGACAGGGTTTCCGGCTCCTATAATTCACCCCTCCACTTT. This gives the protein CASSLGDRVSGSYNSPLHF.

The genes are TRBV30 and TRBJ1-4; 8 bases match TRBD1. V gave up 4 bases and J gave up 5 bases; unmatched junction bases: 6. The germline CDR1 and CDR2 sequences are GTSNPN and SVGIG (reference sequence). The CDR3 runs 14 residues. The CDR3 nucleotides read TGTGCCTGGACACGCAGGGGGCTAAATGAAAAACTGTTTTTT. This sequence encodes CAWTRRGLNEKLFF.

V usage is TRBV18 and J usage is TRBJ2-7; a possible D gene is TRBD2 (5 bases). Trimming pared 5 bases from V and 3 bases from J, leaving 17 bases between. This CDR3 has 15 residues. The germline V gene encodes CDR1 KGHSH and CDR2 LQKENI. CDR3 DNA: TGTGCCAGCTCAGACTACGTAAGTAGGGACTACGAGCAGTACTTC. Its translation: CASSDYVSRDYEQYF.